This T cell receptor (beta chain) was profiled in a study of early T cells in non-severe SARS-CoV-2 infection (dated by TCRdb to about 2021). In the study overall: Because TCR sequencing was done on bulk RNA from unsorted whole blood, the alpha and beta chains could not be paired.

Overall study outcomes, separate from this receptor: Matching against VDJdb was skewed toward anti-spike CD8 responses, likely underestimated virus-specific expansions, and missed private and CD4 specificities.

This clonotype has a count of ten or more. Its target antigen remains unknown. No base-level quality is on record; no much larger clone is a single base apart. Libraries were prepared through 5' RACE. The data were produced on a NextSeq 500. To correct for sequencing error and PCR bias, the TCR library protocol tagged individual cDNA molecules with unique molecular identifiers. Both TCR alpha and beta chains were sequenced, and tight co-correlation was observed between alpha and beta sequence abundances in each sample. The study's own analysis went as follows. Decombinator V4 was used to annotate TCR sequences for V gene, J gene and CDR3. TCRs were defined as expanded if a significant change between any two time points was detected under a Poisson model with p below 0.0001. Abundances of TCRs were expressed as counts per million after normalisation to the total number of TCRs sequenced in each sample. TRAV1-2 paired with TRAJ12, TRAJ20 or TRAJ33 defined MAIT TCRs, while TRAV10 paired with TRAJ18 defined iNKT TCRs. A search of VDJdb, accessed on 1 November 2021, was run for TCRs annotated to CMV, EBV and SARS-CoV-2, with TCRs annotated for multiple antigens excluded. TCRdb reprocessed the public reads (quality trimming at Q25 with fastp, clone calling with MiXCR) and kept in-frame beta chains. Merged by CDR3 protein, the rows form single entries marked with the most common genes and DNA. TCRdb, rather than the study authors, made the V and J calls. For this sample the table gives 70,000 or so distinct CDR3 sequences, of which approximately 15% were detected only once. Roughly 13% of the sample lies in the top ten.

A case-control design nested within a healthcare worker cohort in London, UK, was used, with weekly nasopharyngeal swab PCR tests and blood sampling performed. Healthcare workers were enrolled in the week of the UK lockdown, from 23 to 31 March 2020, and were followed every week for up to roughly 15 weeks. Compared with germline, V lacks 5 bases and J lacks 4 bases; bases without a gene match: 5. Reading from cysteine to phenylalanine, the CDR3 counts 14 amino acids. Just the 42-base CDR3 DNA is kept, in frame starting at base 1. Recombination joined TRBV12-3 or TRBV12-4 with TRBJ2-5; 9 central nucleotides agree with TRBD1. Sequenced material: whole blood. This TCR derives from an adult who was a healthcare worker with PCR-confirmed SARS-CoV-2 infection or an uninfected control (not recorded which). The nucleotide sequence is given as TGTGCCAGCAGTGGACCGGGACAGGGAGAGACCCAGTACTTC. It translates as CASSGPGQGETQYF.